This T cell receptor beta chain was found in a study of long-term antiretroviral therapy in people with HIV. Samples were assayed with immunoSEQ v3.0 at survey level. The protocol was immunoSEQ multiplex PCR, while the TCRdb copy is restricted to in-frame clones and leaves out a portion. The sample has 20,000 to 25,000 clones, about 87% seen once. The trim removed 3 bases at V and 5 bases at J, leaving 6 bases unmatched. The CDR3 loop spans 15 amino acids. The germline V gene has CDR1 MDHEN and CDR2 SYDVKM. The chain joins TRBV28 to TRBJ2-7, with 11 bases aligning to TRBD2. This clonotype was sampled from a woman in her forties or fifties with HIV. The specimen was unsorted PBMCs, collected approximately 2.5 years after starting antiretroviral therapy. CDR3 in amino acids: CASSFPASGRNEQYF. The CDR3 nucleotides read TGTGCCAGCAGTTTCCCGGCTAGCGGGAGGAACGAGCAGTACTTC. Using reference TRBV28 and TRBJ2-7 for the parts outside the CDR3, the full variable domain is DVKVTQSSRYLVKRTGEKVFLECVQDMDHENMFWYRQDPGLGLRLIYFSYDVKMKEKGDIPEGYSVSREKKERFSLILESASTNQTSMYLCASSFPASGRNEQYFGPGTRLTVT.